This TCR beta chain was sequenced during a study of cytotoxic CD8 clonotypes in ibrutinib-treated CLL. Germline V gene data show CDR1 as SGHAT and CDR2 as FQNNGV. The CDR3 has 16 residues. Trimming took 6 bases from V and 3 from J; bases not matched to a gene: 11. Here immunoSEQ multiplex PCR was the method, and the copy in TCRdb shows in-frame clones only, minus some. The sample consists of around 26,000 clones, roughly 85% of them appearing once. Study-wide results and caveats: Public clonotypes proved infrequent, and on treatment they shrank or remained steady.

Note on this clone: No antigen is known for it.

The specimen was PBMCs, collected after 24 months of ibrutinib treatment. The chain employs TRBV11-2 and TRBJ1-1; TRBD1 matches at 9 bases. This TCR was sampled from a human donor with chronic lymphocytic leukemia. CDR3 nucleotides: TGTGCCAGCAGGATATTTGGACAGGGGAGGCACACTGAAGCTTTCTTT. It translates to CASRIFGQGRHTEAFF.